The clone carrying this T cell receptor (beta chain) has more than one count but fewer than ten. Seattle patient enrollment occurred during active infection, with longitudinal follow-up thereafter. This CDR3 region has 15 residues. Germline trimming cut 5 bases from V and 5 bases from J; bases unmatched to any gene: 5. In germline, CDR1 is SGHRS, CDR2 YFSETQ. Sequencing used immunoSEQ multiplex PCR; TCRdb keeps in-frame clones, though not all of them. This sample carries roughly 70,000 clones, approximately 80% of them seen once, and the ten largest clones take 15%. These data originate in a study of blood T cell repertoires in COVID-19.

This chain connects TRBV5-1 to TRBJ2-4; 12 bases agree with TRBD2. The sequence came from a man aged 55 to 70 with COVID-19, enrolled during active disease. Material: peripheral blood. In DNA form, the CDR3 reads TGCGCCAGCAGGCCTAGCGGGAGGGCCCAAAACATTCAGTACTTC. Translated: CASRPSGRAQNIQYF.